This TCR beta chain originates from a study of beta chain features in type 1 diabetes. Study-wide points: A pattern of fewer insertions and more deletions at VDJ junctions was seen in type 1 diabetes patients. All four CD4+ subsets from Type 1 diabetes patients carried moderately but significantly shorter TCRB CDR3s.

Germline V gives CDR1 SQVTM, CDR2 ANQGSEA. The CDR3 covers 12 residues. Trimming stripped 7 bases from V and 6 bases from J, with 14 bases between. Sequenced material consisted of expressed TCRB transcripts (all of the isolated RNA was reverse transcribed). Data came from immunoSEQ multiplex PCR; TCRdb stores just in-frame clones and leaves some out. The profile covers 95,000 to 150,000 clones, with about 15% appearing a single time and 2% to 3% taken by the ten largest. Note on this clone: Its antigen is undetermined.

The TCR was taken from a man under 40 with type 1 diabetes. The chain combines TRBV29-1 with TRBJ2-3; possible D gene TRBD2, 6 bases. Sequences were obtained from central memory CD4+ T cells from blood. CDR3 DNA sequence: TGCAGCGGGGACTTATACCAGGATACGCAGTATTTT. It codes for CSGDLYQDTQYF.